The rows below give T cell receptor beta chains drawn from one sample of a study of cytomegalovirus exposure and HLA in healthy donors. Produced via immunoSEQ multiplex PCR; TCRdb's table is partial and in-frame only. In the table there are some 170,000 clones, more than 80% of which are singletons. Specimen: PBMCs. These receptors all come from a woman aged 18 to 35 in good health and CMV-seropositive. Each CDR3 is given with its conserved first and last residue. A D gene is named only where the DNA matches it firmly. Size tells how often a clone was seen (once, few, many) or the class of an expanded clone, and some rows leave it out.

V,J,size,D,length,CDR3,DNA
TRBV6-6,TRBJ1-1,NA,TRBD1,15,CASSYAGTGLSEAFF,TGTGCCAGCAGTTACGCCGGGACAGGGTTGTCTGAAGCTTTCTTT
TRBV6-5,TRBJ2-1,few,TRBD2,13,CASRPSGENEQFF,TGTGCCAGCAGGCCTAGCGGGGAAAATGAGCAGTTCTTC
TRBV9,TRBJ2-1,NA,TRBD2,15,CASSRDYQSGNEQFF,TGTGCCAGCAGCCGGGACTACCAATCAGGCAATGAGCAGTTCTTC
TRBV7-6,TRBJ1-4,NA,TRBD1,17,CASSLVYGQGANEKLFF,TGTGCCAGCAGCTTAGTCTACGGACAGGGGGCGAATGAAAAACTGTTTTTT
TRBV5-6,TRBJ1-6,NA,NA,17,CASSSQGLPSHNSPLHF,TGTGCCAGCAGCTCCCAGGGTTTACCTTCGCATAATTCACCCCTCCACTTT
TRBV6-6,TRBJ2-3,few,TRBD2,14,CASSASGGRDTQYF,TGTGCCAGCAGCGCTAGCGGGGGGAGAGATACGCAGTATTTT
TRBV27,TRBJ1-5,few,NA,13,CASSLTLDQPQHF,TGTGCCAGCAGTTTAACTTTGGATCAGCCCCAGCATTTT
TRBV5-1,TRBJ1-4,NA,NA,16,CASSSRQFATNEKLFF,TGCGCCAGCAGCTCCCGACAGTTTGCGACTAATGAAAAACTGTTTTTT
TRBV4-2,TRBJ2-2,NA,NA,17,CASSQRGTGRLSGELFF,TGTGCCAGCAGCCAAAGAGGAACCGGCCGGTTATCCGGGGAGCTGTTTTTT
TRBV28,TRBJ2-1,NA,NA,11,CASSFSYEQFF,TGTGCCAGCAGTTTTTCCTATGAGCAGTTCTTC
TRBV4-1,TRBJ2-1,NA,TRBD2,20,CASSQENGGLAGAYYNEQFF,TGCGCCAGCAGCCAAGAAAATGGGGGTCTAGCGGGGGCCTACTACAATGAGCAGTTCTTC
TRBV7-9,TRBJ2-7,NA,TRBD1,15,CASIPGQGESHEQYF,TGTGCCAGCATCCCCGGACAGGGTGAATCCCACGAGCAGTACTTC
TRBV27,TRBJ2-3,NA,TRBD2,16,CASSLSGLAGTDTQYF,TGTGCCAGCAGTTTATCGGGACTAGCGGGGACAGATACGCAGTATTTT
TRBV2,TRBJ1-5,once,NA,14,CASSLAHSNQPQHF,TGTGCCAGCAGTCTAGCACATAGCAATCAGCCCCAGCATTTT
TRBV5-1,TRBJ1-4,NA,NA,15,CASSSYDRMVEKLFF,TGCGCCAGCAGCTCGTACGACAGGATGGTCGAAAAACTGTTTTTT
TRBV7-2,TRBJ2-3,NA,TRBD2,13,CASSPGLAGTQYF,TGTGCCAGCAGCCCGGGACTAGCGGGTACGCAGTATTTT
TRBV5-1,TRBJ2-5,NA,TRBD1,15,CASSHMGQGGETQYF,TGCGCCAGCAGCCATATGGGACAGGGGGGGGAGACCCAGTACTTC
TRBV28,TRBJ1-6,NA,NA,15,CASSPIRQENSPLHF,TGTGCCAGCAGTCCGATCCGACAGGAGAATTCACCCCTCCACTTT
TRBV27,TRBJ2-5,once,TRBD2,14,CASSPLAGDETQYF,TGTGCCAGCAGTCCACTAGCGGGGGACGAGACCCAGTACTTC
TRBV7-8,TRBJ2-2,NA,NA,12,CASSSLTGELFF,TGTGCCAGCAGCTCCTTGACCGGGGAGCTGTTTTTT
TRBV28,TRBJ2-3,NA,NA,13,CASRKTGPDTQYF,TGTGCCAGCAGAAAAACAGGTCCAGATACGCAGTATTTT
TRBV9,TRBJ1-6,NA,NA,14,CASSVGLDNSPLHF,TGTGCCAGCAGCGTAGGCCTAGATAATTCACCCCTCCACTTT
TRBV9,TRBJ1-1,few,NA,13,CASSDVAGTEAFF,TGTGCCAGCAGCGACGTAGCGGGCACTGAAGCTTTCTTT
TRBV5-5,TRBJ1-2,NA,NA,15,CASSPGSHLGYGYTF,TGTGCCAGCAGCCCTGGCAGCCACCTAGGTTATGGCTACACCTTC